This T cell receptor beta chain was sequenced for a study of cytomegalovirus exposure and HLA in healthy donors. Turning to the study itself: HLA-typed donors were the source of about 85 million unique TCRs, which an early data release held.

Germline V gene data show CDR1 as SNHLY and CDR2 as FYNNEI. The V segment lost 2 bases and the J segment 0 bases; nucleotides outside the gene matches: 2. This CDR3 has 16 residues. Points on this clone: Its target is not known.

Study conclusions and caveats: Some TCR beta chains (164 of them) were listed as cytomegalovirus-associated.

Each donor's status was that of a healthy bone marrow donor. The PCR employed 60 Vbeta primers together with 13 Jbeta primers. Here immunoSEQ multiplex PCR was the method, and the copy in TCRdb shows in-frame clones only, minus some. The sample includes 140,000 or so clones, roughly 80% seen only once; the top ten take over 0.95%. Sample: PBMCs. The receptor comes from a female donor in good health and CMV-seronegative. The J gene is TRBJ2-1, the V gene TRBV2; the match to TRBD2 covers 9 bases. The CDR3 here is CASSELAGSSYNEQFF. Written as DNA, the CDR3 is TGTGCCAGCAGTGAACTAGCGGGAAGCTCCTACAATGAGCAGTTCTTC.